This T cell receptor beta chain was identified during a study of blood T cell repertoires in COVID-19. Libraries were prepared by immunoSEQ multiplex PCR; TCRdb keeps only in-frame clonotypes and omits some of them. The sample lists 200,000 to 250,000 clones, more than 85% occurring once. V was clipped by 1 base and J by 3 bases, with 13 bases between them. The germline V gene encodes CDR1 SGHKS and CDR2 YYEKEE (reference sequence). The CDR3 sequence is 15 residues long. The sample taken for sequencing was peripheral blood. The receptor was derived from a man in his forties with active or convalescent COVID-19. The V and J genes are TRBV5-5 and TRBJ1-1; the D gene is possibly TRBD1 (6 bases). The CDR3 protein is CASSLTGGWDTEAFF. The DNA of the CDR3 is TGTGCCAGCAGCTTGACGGGGGGCTGGGACACTGAAGCTTTCTTT.